This entry is about one T cell receptor beta chain. The antigen is undetermined. CDR1 and CDR2 (germline): SGDLS, YYNGEE. The ends were cut back, 4 bases at V and 4 bases at J, with 14 bases in the middle. This CDR3 is built from 14 residues. TCRdb's copy holds only in-frame clones and misses some; the assay was immunoSEQ multiplex PCR. Of some 23,000 clones detected, 70% to 75% appear once; the ten largest clones hold under 50%. This sample stems from a study of cytotoxic CD8 clonotypes in ibrutinib-treated CLL. Study-level results: Clonality correlated strongly with circulating CD8+ T cells and exceeded age-matched healthy donors at baseline.

Sample: PBMCs, taken after 12 months of ibrutinib treatment. V gene TRBV9 combines with J gene TRBJ1-2, with D unclear. This clonotype originated in a human donor with chronic lymphocytic leukemia. This chain's CDR3 is CASSSRRSPYGYTF. The CDR3 DNA reads as TGTGCCAGCAGCTCCCGACGTTCCCCCTATGGCTACACCTTC. The variable domain in full, with the rest retrieved from reference TRBV9 and TRBJ1-2, is DSGVTQTPKHLITATGQRVTLRCSPRSGDLSVYWYQQSLDQGLQFLIQYYNGEERAKGNILERFSAQQFPDLHSELNLSSLELGDSALYFCASSSRRSPYGYTFGSGTRLTVV.